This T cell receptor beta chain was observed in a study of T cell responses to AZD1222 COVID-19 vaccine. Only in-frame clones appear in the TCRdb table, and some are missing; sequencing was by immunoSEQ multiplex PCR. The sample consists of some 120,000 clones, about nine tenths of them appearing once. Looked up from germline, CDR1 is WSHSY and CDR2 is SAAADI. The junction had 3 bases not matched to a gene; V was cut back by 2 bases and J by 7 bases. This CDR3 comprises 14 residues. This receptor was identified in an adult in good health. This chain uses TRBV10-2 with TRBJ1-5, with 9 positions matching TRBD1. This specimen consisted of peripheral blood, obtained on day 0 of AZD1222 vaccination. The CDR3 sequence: CASSETGGLQPQHF. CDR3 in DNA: TGCGCCAGCAGTGAGACAGGGGGCCTACAGCCCCAGCATTTT.